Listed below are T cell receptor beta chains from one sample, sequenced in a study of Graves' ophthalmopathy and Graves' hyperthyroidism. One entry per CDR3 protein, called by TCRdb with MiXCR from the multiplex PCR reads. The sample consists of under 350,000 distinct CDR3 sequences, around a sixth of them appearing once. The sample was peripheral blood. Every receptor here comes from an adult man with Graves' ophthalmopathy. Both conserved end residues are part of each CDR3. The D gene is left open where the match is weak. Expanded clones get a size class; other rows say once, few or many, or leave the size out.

CASSEALRGNIQYF TGTGCCAGCAGTGAAGCGCTGAGGGGTAACATTCAGTACTTC TRBJ2-4 TRBV6-1 many -
CASSSDRVGETQYF TGTGCCAGCAGCTCAGACAGGGTGGGAGAGACCCAGTACTTC TRBJ2-5 TRBV9 many TRBD1
CASSQEPGRFNQPQHF TGCGCCAGCAGCCAAGAACCGGGCCGGTTCAATCAGCCCCAGCATTTT TRBJ1-5 TRBV4-1 many -
CASSSGTASGNTIYF TGTGCCAGCAGCTCCGGGACAGCCTCTGGAAACACCATATATTTT TRBJ1-3 TRBV6-1 - TRBD1
CASRPGLVGAGELFF TGTGCCAGCAGGCCTGGACTAGTCGGAGCCGGGGAGCTGTTTTTT TRBJ2-2 TRBV12-3/TRBV12-4 many TRBD2
CSVEGVRANYGYTF TGCAGCGTTGAAGGTGTCAGGGCGAACTATGGCTACACCTTC TRBJ1-2 TRBV29-1 many -
CASSLGIHTGELFF TGTGCCAGCAGTCTCGGGATTCACACCGGGGAGCTGTTTTTT TRBJ2-2 TRBV12-3/TRBV12-4 many -
CASSYSSRFSYEQYF TGTGCCAGCAGTTACTCGAGCAGGTTCTCCTACGAGCAGTACTTC TRBJ2-7 TRBV6-2/TRBV6-3 many -
CASSLALIAQGAYEQYF TGTGCCAGCAGCTTAGCGTTGATTGCACAGGGAGCCTACGAGCAGTACTTC TRBJ2-7 TRBV7-8 many -
CATSEGQLSGQPQHF TGTGCCACCAGTGAAGGACAACTCTCGGGTCAGCCCCAGCATTTT TRBJ1-5 TRBV24-1 many -
CASSLTAGSTDTQYF TGTGCCAGCAGCTTAACGGCAGGGAGCACAGATACGCAGTATTTT TRBJ2-3 TRBV11-1 - -
CASSLASGGEAFF TGTGCCAGCAGCTTAGCGTCGGGGGGAGAAGCTTTCTTT TRBJ1-1 TRBV7-9 many -
CASSLLATGELFF TGTGCCAGCAGTTTACTAGCAACCGGGGAGCTGTTTTTT TRBJ2-2 TRBV12-3/TRBV12-4 many -
CASSLWPPGVELFF TGCGCCAGCAGCTTGTGGCCCCCCGGGGTAGAGCTGTTTTTT TRBJ2-2 TRBV5-1 few -
CSGNTGVGTEAFF TGCAGCGGGAACACAGGGGTGGGCACTGAAGCTTTCTTT TRBJ1-1 TRBV29-1 many TRBD1
CASSRRQGAPTEAFF TGTGCCAGCAGCCGTCGACAGGGGGCGCCTACTGAAGCTTTCTTT TRBJ1-1 TRBV7-2 - TRBD1
CASGLGSDQPQHF TGTGCTAGTGGTTTGGGGTCGGATCAGCCCCAGCATTTT TRBJ1-5 TRBV12-5 many -
CASSLYPNTEAFF TGTGCCAGCAGCTTATACCCCAACACTGAAGCTTTCTTT TRBJ1-1 TRBV7-2 few -
CASSPDYNRGGETQYF TGTGCCAGCTCACCGGATTATAACAGGGGTGGAGAGACCCAGTACTTC TRBJ2-5 TRBV18 many TRBD1
CASTSQADRSYEQYF TGTGCCAGCACCTCTCAGGCGGACAGGTCCTACGAGCAGTACTTC TRBJ2-7 TRBV28 many TRBD1
CASSQGQGAFYGYTF TGTGCCAGCAGCCAGGGACAGGGGGCATTTTATGGCTACACCTTC TRBJ1-2 TRBV25-1 many TRBD1
CASSLGLAGTHYEQYF TGTGCCAGCAGCCTGGGACTAGCGGGGACCCACTACGAGCAGTACTTC TRBJ2-7 TRBV13 many TRBD2
CASSQSGLGSYGYTF TGTGCCAGCAGTCAATCTGGACTGGGCAGCTATGGCTACACCTTC TRBJ1-2 TRBV6-1 few -
CASSLGGYSYEQYF TGTGCCAGCAGTTTGGGAGGGTACTCCTACGAGCAGTACTTC TRBJ2-7 TRBV12-3/TRBV12-4 many TRBD2
CAWSASGGTGELFF TGTGCCTGGAGTGCCTCAGGGGGGACCGGGGAGCTGTTTTTT TRBJ2-2 TRBV30 many -
CSVGEAGGFGNTIYF TGCAGCGTTGGAGAGGCAGGGGGCTTTGGAAACACCATATATTTT TRBJ1-3 TRBV29-1 many TRBD1
CASSLDLPRQETQYF TGTGCCAGCAGCTTAGATCTCCCACGCCAGGAGACCCAGTACTTC TRBJ2-5 TRBV11-2 many -
CASSLAGTVPSYEQYF TGCGCCAGCAGCTTGGCCGGGACAGTCCCCTCCTACGAGCAGTACTTC TRBJ2-7 TRBV5-1 many TRBD1
CASSLGLAGRGETQYF TGTGCCAGCAGCTTAGGGTTAGCGGGGAGGGGTGAGACCCAGTACTTC TRBJ2-5 TRBV11-2 many TRBD2
CASSTPAVPQHF TGTGCCAGCAGTACCCCAGCGGTGCCCCAGCATTTT TRBJ1-5 TRBV28 many -
CSVGGGSRGYTF TGCAGCGTCGGTGGGGGGAGTAGGGGCTACACCTTC TRBJ1-2 TRBV29-1 many -
CASSQDGTNVGGELFF TGTGCCAGCAGCCAAGACGGGACGAATGTAGGCGGGGAGCTGTTTTTT TRBJ2-2 TRBV7-3 - -
CASSYRGSTTSLYGYTF TGTGCCAGCAGTTACCGGGGCAGCACCACTTCGTTATATGGCTACACCTTC TRBJ1-2 TRBV6-5 many -
CASSLRRLNSPLHF TGTGCCAGCAGTCTCCGACGCCTTAATTCACCCCTCCACTTT TRBJ1-6 TRBV28 - -
CAWKTGRDYGYTF TGTGCCTGGAAAACGGGCAGGGATTATGGCTACACCTTC TRBJ1-2 TRBV30 many -
CSAPMTSGRQETQYF TGCAGTGCTCCGATGACTAGCGGGAGACAAGAGACCCAGTACTTC TRBJ2-5 TRBV20-1 many TRBD2
CANEGDGYEQYF TGTGCCAACGAGGGTGACGGTTACGAGCAGTACTTC TRBJ2-7 TRBV6-1 - -